This is a list of T cell receptor beta chains from one sample in a study of Graves' ophthalmopathy and Graves' hyperthyroidism. TCRdb analysed the multiplex PCR reads with MiXCR anew, one entry per CDR3 protein. This sample yields around 600,000 distinct CDR3 sequences, of which 35% to 50% are seen a single time; more than 3% belongs to the top ten. The sample consisted of peripheral blood. The receptors stem from an adult man with Graves' ophthalmopathy. The CDR3 runs from the conserved cysteine through the conserved F or W. Fields, in order: CDR3 protein, V gene.

CAITDRVGSYEQYF,TRBV10-3
CASSYDHRGNNQPQHF,TRBV19
CASSIAPSSGNTIYF,TRBV19
CASSVGSSEQYF,TRBV12-3/TRBV12-4
CSAANSYEQYF,TRBV20-1
CSAKDRSFFFSYEQYF,TRBV20-1
CASSLARGYKGSPLHF,TRBV7-8
CAISETSGRVEQYF,TRBV10-3
CASIITGDWLAGVYEQYF,TRBV7-3
CASSLEGIDYGYTF,TRBV7-2
CASSPPESPETQYF,TRBV2
CASSLQRTGFYEQYF,TRBV10-3
CSARTDRDYGYTF,TRBV20-1
CASSLFAANTGELFF,TRBV12-3/TRBV12-4
CASSQGQGGNSPLHF,TRBV16
CASSEWVGGRNQPQHF,TRBV12-3/TRBV12-4
CAWGQGISSGANVLTF,TRBV7-2
CAISERGTGSANYEQYF,TRBV10-3
CASSAAEGNEDEQFF,TRBV9
CSVGTGGNGKLFF,TRBV29-1
CASSPFGLAGAIETQYF,TRBV7-9
CASRGIDNTEAFF,TRBV2
CASSPGLATNTGELFF,TRBV5-4
CSVGSIGQPQYF,TRBV29-1
CAGSRGRETQYF,TRBV2
CASSYSGGGVYGYTF,TRBV12-3/TRBV12-4
CASSRTGPHEQYF,TRBV19
CASSLIQGGTGELFF,TRBV7-3
CASSPKQGSSDYEQYF,TRBV11-3
CASSLSGRWETQYF,TRBV2
CASSSRQGYYGHTF,TRBV19
CAGSPGTEGYTF,TRBV11-2
CSATGTSASYEQYF,TRBV20-1
CSVGTDLNTGELFF,TRBV29-1
CASSPTGGPGNTIYF,TRBV5-1
CASSQDGAETYEQYF,TRBV25-1
CASSQGVSGGQETQYF,TRBV3-1
CASSIIGGPEGTEAFF,TRBV19
CASSEGHAANEKLFF,TRBV5-5
CASSRRDRGMVGQPQHF,TRBV19
CASSPNLAGGGNEQFF,TRBV25-1
CASRRWSQSNTEAFF,TRBV19
CASSQDNRNTIYF,TRBV5-1
CAISDGASRGPQETQYF,TRBV10-3
CASSEDGVYNSPLHF,TRBV11-3
CASRATGVRDEQYF,TRBV2
CSAMGDNSPLHF,TRBV20-1
CASRGDRVSGYTF,TRBV2
CASSLTGGLIGGTEAFF,TRBV7-9
CASSVPGGSLNTEAFF,TRBV2
CASSGGTSGSSPETQYF,TRBV5-1
CASSQDSERQPQHF,TRBV4-2
CAISESYLGAGNTIYF,TRBV10-3